This is a list of T cell receptor beta chains from one sample in a study of graft-versus-host responses after intestinal transplantation. Sequencing was performed with immunoSEQ multiplex PCR; in TCRdb, only in-frame clones are kept and a portion is missing. The top ten clones hold over 1.5% of a sample with more than 10,000 clones, roughly 31% of them seen once. This specimen consisted of alloreactive CD4+ T cells from a mixed lymphocyte reaction culture, obtained before transplantation. The receptors were gathered from a human patient who was an organ donor for intestinal transplantation. Each CDR3 is given with its conserved first and last residue. The order of the fields is clone size, D gene, V gene, J gene, CDR3 DNA, CDR3 protein. D genes are given only for firm matches. Only part of the rows carry a size: once, few, many, or a class if the clone is expanded.

>.|.|TRBV7-7|TRBJ2-5
TGTGCCAGCAGCCGGGACTCGCAAGAGACCCAGTACTTC
CASSRDSQETQYF
>.|.|TRBV6-5|TRBJ1-2
TGTGCCAGCAGTGCCAGCGGGCCCATTTATGGCTACACCTTC
CASSASGPIYGYTF
>.|TRBD1|TRBV29-1|TRBJ1-2
TGCAGCGTTGCGTCCGGGACAGCCTATGGCTACACCTTC
CSVASGTAYGYTF
>few|TRBD2|TRBV11-3|TRBJ2-1
TGTGCCAGCAGCCCTACTAGCGGAACGTACAATGAGCAGTTCTTC
CASSPTSGTYNEQFF
>once|TRBD1|TRBV9|TRBJ1-3
TGTGCCAGCAGCGCAGGGGGTGGAAACACCATATATTTT
CASSAGGGNTIYF
>.|TRBD1|TRBV27|TRBJ1-2
TGTGCCAGCAGTATTACCGGACTTCAGGGGGGTGGCTACACCTTC
CASSITGLQGGGYTF
>medium-sized|.|TRBV6-6|TRBJ1-1
TGTGCCAGCAGTTACTCCAGCGCTGAAGCTTTCTTT
CASSYSSAEAFF
>few|TRBD1|TRBV18|TRBJ1-5
TGTGCCAGCTCACTGTCCGGGACAGGGGTGACGCAGCCCCAGCATTTT
CASSLSGTGVTQPQHF
>medium-sized|.|TRBV27|TRBJ1-6
TGTGCCAGCAGTTTAGGGGCGAACCTCGGGTCACCCCTCCACTTT
CASSLGANLGSPLHF
>.|.|TRBV7-9|TRBJ2-3
TGTGCCAGCAAGAGAGGCGGTGGCACAGATACGCAGTATTTT
CASKRGGGTDTQYF
>.|TRBD1|TRBV7-9|TRBJ2-1
TGTGCCAGCATCACGACAGGGACAACCAAGGCCTTCTACAATGAGCAGTTCTTC
CASITTGTTKAFYNEQFF
>few|.|TRBV10-3|TRBJ1-4
TGTGCCATCAGTCGGGGGGCAACTAATGAAAAACTGTTTTTT
CAISRGATNEKLFF
>.|.|TRBV4-1|TRBJ2-5
TGCGCCAGCAGCCAAGATGCGGTTAAAGAGACCCAGTACTTC
CASSQDAVKETQYF
>medium-sized|.|TRBV2|TRBJ1-6
TGTGCCAGCAGTCATGGGGAGTTTTCACCCCTCCACTTT
CASSHGEFSPLHF
>.|.|TRBV6-6|TRBJ2-3
TGTGCCAGCAGTCCCTGGGGCGGAGGCACAGATACGCAGTATTTT
CASSPWGGGTDTQYF
>few|TRBD1|TRBV5-6|TRBJ1-2
TGTGCCAGCAGCCCGGACAGGGACTATGGCTACACCTTC
CASSPDRDYGYTF
>few|.|TRBV21-1|TRBJ2-1
TGTGCCAGCAGCGCAATACTAGCGGGGGAGTGCAATGAGCAGTTCTTC
CASSAILAGECNEQFF
>medium-sized|.|TRBV6-5|TRBJ1-4
TGTGCCAGCAGTTACTCGGGCAGCAGTTGGGAAAAACTGTTTTTT
CASSYSGSSWEKLFF
>medium-sized|TRBD1|TRBV10-3|TRBJ2-5
TGTGCCATCAGTAGCAGGGGGCCTCGGGAGACCCAGTACTTC
CAISSRGPRETQYF
>.|TRBD1|TRBV6-5|TRBJ1-6
TGTGCCAGCAGTAAGCCGGGACAGTTCGATTCACCCCTCCACTTT
CASSKPGQFDSPLHF
>few|TRBD1|TRBV7-8|TRBJ1-2
TGTGCCAGCAGCGCCCGACAGGGGGGTTATGGCTACACCTTC
CASSARQGGYGYTF
>.|.|TRBV7-9|TRBJ1-2
TGTGCCAGCAGTTACTCCAAACGATCGTCAAGAGGCTACACCTTC
CASSYSKRSSRGYTF
>.|TRBD2|TRBV4-2|TRBJ2-3
TGTGCCAGCAGCCAAGAGCTACTAGCGGGGGGCCCAGATACGCAGTATTTT
CASSQELLAGGPDTQYF
>few|.|TRBV5-1|TRBJ1-1
TGCGCCAGCAGCTCCAGGGTTGGCACTGAAGCTTTCTTT
CASSSRVGTEAFF
>.|.|TRBV10-3|TRBJ1-4
TGTGCCATCAGTGAGGGGGGGACGGGAGAAAAACTGTTTTTT
CAISEGGTGEKLFF
>.|TRBD1|TRBV7-9|TRBJ2-5
TGTGCCAGCAGCTTTTACAGGGGAGAACAAGAGACCCAGTACTTC
CASSFYRGEQETQYF
>.|TRBD1|TRBV4-3|TRBJ2-7
TGCGCCAGCAGCCAAGTACCAGGGGGCGGGTACGAGCAGTACTTC
CASSQVPGGGYEQYF
>.|.|TRBV7-3|TRBJ1-1
TGTGCCAGCAGCTTAGGAGGGTCTCGGAACACTGAAGCTTTCTTT
CASSLGGSRNTEAFF
>.|.|TRBV11-2|TRBJ2-2
TGTGCCAGCAGCTTAGTGCGGGTGAACACCGGGGAGCTGTTTTTT
CASSLVRVNTGELFF
>once|.|TRBV2|TRBJ2-5
TGTGCCAGCAGTGAGGGAACTAGATCCCAGTACTTC
CASSEGTRSQYF
>.|TRBD1|TRBV5-4|TRBJ1-1
TGTGCCAGCAGCCCAGGACAGGGAAGGACTGAAGCTTTCTTT
CASSPGQGRTEAFF
>.|.|TRBV6-6|TRBJ1-1
TGTGCCAGCAGTTACGGGTCGGGGAACACTGAAGCTTTCTTT
CASSYGSGNTEAFF
>once|TRBD2|TRBV19|TRBJ2-3
TGTGCCAGTAGACGCGGGACTAGCGGGGGGGCAGGTACGCAGTATTTT
CASRRGTSGGAGTQYF
>.|.|TRBV7-2|TRBJ2-7
TGTGCCAGCAGTCGTAGGGACACCTCCTACGAGCAGTACTTC
CASSRRDTSYEQYF
>few|.|TRBV19|TRBJ2-2
TGTGCCAGTAGTCCCCTCGACACGAACACCGGGGAGCTGTTTTTT
CASSPLDTNTGELFF
>.|.|TRBV30|TRBJ2-3
TGTGCCTGGGCCCCCGGGAGTACGGATACGCAGTATTTT
CAWAPGSTDTQYF
>.|.|TRBV5-1|TRBJ1-1
TGCGCCAGCAGCGGGGGGAGCGGGGCTTTCTTT
CASSGGSGAFF
>.|TRBD2|TRBV5-4|TRBJ2-3
TGTGCCAGCAGCTTGTTGACTAGCGGTTTAGCAGATACGCAGTATTTT
CASSLLTSGLADTQYF
>few|TRBD1|TRBV7-2|TRBJ1-2
TGTGCCAGCAGCTCCGCGACAGGGCGGCGGCCCGATGGCTACACCTTC
CASSSATGRRPDGYTF
>.|TRBD1|TRBV5-1|TRBJ1-2
TGCGCCAGCAGCTTGTTCCAGGGACAGTGGGGCTACACCTTC
CASSLFQGQWGYTF
>.|.|TRBV7-2|TRBJ1-3
TGTGCCAGCAGCCGTAAGGGGCCTGGCTCTGGAAACACCATATATTTT
CASSRKGPGSGNTIYF
>.|TRBD2|TRBV27|TRBJ2-5
TGTGCCAGCAGTTCCGGCCGGGGGGGTCAGCGAACCCAGTACTTC
CASSSGRGGQRTQYF
>.|TRBD2|TRBV19|TRBJ2-3
TGTGCCAGTAGGCGGGGGGCCACAGATACGCAGTATTTT
CASRRGATDTQYF
>.|TRBD1|TRBV5-5|TRBJ2-3
TGTGCCAGCAGCCTGACGTCGGGACAGGGGCCCATAGATACGCAGTATTTT
CASSLTSGQGPIDTQYF
>.|TRBD1|TRBV6-6|TRBJ2-2
TGTGCCAGCAGTTTCAAGGGGGCTGGCACCGGGGAGCTGTTTTTT
CASSFKGAGTGELFF
>few|.|TRBV11-3|TRBJ2-1
TGTGCCAGCAGCTTAGCGAGTAACAATGAGCAGTTCTTC
CASSLASNNEQFF
>few|.|TRBV2|TRBJ1-5
TGTGCCAGCAGCCTGGAGGGTGCGTCGCCCCAGCATTTT
CASSLEGASPQHF
>once|TRBD2|TRBV7-2|TRBJ2-7
TGTGCCAGCAGCCAGGGACTAGCGGGACTCTACGAGCAGTACTTC
CASSQGLAGLYEQYF
>.|.|TRBV6-1|TRBJ1-1
TGTGCCAGCATCCCATACGGGGGTCGCACTGAAGCTTTCTTT
CASIPYGGRTEAFF
>once|TRBD2|TRBV28|TRBJ2-1
TGTGCCAGCGGGAGCGGGGGGTCATCCCATGAGCAGTTCTTC
CASGSGGSSHEQFF
>few|TRBD2|TRBV9|TRBJ2-2
TGTGCCAGCAGCCGACTAGCGGGGGGGCTGCCGAACACCGGGGAGCTGTTTTTT
CASSRLAGGLPNTGELFF
>few|TRBD2|TRBV5-1|TRBJ2-3
TGCGCCAGCAGCTGGGGACTAGCGGGGGGGGGCACAGATACGCAGTATTTT
CASSWGLAGGGTDTQYF
>.|TRBD1|TRBV6-5|TRBJ1-4
TGTGCCAGCAGCTGGGACAGGGAAAAACTGTTTTTT
CASSWDREKLFF
>few|.|TRBV19|TRBJ1-1
TGTGCCAGTAGTATCTCGGTCAACACTGAAGCTTTCTTT
CASSISVNTEAFF